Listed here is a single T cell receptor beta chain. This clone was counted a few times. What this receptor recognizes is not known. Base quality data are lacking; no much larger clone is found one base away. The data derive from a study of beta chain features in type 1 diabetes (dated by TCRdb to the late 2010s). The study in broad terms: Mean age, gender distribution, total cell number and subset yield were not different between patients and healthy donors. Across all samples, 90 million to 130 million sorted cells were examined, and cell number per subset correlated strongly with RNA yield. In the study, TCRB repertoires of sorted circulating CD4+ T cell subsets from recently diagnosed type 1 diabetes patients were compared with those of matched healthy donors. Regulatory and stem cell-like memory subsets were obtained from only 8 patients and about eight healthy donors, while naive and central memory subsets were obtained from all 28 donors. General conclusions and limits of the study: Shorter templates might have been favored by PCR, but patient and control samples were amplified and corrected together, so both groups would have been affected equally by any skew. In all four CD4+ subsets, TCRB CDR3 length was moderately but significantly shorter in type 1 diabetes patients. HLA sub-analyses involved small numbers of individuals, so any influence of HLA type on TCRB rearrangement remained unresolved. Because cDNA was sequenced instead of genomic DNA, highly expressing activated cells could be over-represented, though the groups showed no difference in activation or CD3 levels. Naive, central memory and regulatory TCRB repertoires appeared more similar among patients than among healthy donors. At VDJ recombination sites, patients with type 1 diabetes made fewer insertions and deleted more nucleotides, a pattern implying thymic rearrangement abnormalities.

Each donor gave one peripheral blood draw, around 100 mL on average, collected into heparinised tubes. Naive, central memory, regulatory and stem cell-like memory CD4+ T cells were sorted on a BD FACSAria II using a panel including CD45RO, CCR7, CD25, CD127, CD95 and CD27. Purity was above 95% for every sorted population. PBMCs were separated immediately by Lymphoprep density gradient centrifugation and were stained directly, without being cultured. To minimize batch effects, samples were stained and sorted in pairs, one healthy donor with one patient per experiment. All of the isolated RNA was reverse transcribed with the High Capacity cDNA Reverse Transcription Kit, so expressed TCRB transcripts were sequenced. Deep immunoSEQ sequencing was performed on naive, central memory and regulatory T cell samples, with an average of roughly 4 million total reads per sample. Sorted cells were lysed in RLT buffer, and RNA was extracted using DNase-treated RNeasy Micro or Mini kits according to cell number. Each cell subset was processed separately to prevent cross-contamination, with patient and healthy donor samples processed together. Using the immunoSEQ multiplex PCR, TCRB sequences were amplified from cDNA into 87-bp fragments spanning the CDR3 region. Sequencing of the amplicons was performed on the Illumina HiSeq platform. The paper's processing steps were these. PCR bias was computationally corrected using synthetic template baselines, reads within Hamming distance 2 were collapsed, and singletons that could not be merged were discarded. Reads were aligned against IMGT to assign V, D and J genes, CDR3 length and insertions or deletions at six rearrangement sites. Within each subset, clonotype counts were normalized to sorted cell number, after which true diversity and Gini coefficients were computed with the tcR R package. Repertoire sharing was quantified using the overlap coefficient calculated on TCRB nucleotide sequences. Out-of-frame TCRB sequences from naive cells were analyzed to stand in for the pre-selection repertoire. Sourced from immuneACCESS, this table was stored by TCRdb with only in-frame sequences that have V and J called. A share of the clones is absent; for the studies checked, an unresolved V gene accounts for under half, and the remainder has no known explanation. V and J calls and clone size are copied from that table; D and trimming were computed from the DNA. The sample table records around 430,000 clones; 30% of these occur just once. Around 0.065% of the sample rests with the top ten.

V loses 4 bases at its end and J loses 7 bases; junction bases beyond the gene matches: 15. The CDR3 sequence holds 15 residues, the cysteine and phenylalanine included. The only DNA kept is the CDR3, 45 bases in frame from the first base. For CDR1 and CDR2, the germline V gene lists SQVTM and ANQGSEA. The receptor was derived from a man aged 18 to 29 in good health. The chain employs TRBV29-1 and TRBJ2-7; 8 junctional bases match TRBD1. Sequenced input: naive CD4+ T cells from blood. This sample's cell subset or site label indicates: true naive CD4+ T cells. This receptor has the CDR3 CSVGSLQGAIPEQYF. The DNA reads TGCAGCGTTGGGTCCCTTCAGGGGGCGATACCAGAGCAGTACTTC.